This TCR beta chain emerged from a study of blood T cells in healthy people across ages. This CDR3 comprises 15 residues. Germline values: CDR1 SGHRS, CDR2 YFSETQ. Trimming removed 4 bases at V and 11 bases at J, with 24 bases between. The second PCR ran roughly 7 to 11 cycles with a sample-barcoded 5' primer and J-beta primers. TCRdb itself ran the 5' RACE reads through MiXCR, one entry per CDR3 protein. The data contain about 1 million distinct CDR3 sequences, under 55% of them singletons. The sample taken for sequencing was blood. The genes are TRBV5-1 and TRBJ2-5; possibly TRBD1 for D (7 bases). The clonotype was recovered from an older woman in good health. CDR3 coding DNA: TGCGCCAGCAGCCCATCTGCAGGAGGGGGCGAAGAGCAGTACTTC. Translating it yields CASSPSAGGGEEQYF. Looking up the rest from reference TRBV5-1 and TRBJ2-5 gives the full variable domain: KAGVTQTPRYLIKTRGQQVTLSCSPISGHRSVSWYQQTPGQGLQFLFEYFSETQRNKGNFPGRFSGRQFSNSRSEMNVSTLELGDSALYLCASSPSAGGGEEQYFGPGTRLLVL.